This T cell receptor (beta chain) is from a study of blood T cell repertoires in COVID-19. At the level of the study: Acute and convalescent COVID-19 specimens originated in the United States, Italy and Spain. The cDNA or gDNA used as material had been derived from T cells, B-cell-depleted T cells, or PBMCs.

Source study methods: Nucleated cell number was recorded as an estimate derived from reference gene primer amplification. Here immunoSEQ multiplex PCR was the method, and the copy in TCRdb shows in-frame clones only, minus some. V, J and clone size are taken as reported in that table, and D and trimming were inferred from the DNA itself. The sample contains over 300,000 clones, 89% of which appear only once. This CDR3 has 15 amino acids. V was cut by 5 bases and J by 3 bases, with 11 bases left in between. Germline assignment: CDR1 SGHAT and CDR2 FQNNGV. The chain combines TRBV11-2 with TRBJ2-6; no clear D gene. The TCR was taken from a man in his late teens or twenties who had recovered from COVID-19. The material sequenced was peripheral blood. The CDR3 is CASSGQFGGANVLTF. CDR3 coding DNA: TGTGCCAGCAGCGGCCAGTTTGGTGGGGCCAACGTCCTGACTTTC.